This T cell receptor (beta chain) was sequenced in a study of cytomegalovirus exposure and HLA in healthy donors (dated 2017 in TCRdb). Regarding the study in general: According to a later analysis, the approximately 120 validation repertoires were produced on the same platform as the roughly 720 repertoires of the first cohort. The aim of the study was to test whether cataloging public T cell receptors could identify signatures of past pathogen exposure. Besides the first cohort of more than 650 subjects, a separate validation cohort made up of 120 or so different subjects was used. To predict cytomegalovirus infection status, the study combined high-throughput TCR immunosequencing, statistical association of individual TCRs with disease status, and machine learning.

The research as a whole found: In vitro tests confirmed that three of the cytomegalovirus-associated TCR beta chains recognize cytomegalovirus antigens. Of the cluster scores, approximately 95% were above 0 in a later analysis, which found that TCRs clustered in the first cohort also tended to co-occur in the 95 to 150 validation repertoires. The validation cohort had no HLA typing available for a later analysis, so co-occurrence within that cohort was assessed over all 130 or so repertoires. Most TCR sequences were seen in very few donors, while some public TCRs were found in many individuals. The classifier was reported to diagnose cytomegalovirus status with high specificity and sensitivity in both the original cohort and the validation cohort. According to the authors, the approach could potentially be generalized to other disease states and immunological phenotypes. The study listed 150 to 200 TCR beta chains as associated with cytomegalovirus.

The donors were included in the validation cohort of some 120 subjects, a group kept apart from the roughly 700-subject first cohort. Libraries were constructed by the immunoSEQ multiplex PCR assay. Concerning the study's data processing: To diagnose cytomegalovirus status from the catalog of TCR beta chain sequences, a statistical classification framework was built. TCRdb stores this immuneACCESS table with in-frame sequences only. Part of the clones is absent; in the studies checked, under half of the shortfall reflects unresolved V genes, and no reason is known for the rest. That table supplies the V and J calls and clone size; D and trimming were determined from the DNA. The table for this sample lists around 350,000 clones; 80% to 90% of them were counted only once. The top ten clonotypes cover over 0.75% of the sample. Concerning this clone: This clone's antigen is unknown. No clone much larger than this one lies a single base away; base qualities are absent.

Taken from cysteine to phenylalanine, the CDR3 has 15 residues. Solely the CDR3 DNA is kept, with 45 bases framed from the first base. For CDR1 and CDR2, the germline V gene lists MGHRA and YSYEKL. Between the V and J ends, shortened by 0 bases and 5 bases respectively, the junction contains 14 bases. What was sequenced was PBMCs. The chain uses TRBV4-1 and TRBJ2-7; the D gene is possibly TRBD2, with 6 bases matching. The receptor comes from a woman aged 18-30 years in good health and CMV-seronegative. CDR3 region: CASSQEIADSDEQYF. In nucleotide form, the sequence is TGCGCCAGCAGCCAAGAAATAGCGGATTCGGACGAGCAGTACTTC.